Detailed here is one T cell receptor beta chain. Its antigen is still unknown. It was through 5'RACE template switching that TCR cDNA was made, with a universal primer site and UMIs added. MiXCR was run by TCRdb on the 5' RACE reads, yielding one entry per CDR3 protein. This table has approximately 550,000 distinct CDR3 sequences, roughly 21% appearing once. These data originate in a study of T cells after yellow fever vaccination. Overall study: Any fraction with a low cell number was prepared using SMART-Seq v4 Ultra Low Input.

CDR1 and CDR2 from the germline V gene are MGHDK and SYGVNS. The V gene lost 6 bases and the J gene lost 9 bases, with 18 bases spanning the gap. The CDR3 is 14 residues long. The study, taken as a whole, reports: Overlap between CD4 and CD8 compartments was detected for a small share of clonotypes.

This chain connects TRBV25-1 to TRBJ2-1; D tentatively reads TRBD1 or TRBD2 (5 bases each). This sample comprised PBMCs, obtained 15 days after the yellow fever booster vaccination. The clonotype comes from a young man who received the YFV17D yellow fever vaccine. This chain's CDR3 is CASRPQPSGREQFF. DNA for the CDR3: TGTGCCAGCAGACCCCAACCCTCGGGGCGTGAGCAGTTCTTC.